The T cell receptor beta chain described here comes from a study of T cell responses to AZD1222 COVID-19 vaccine. Across the study: Second-dose timings of about 4 or about 12 weeks were pooled. Overall study results and limits: Nearly half of spike-specific TCRs reportedly target variant regions that are unmutated in the B.1.351 and B.1.1.7 variants. Dominant at 160-218 and 743-854, vaccine-associated CD4 TCRs also spanned spike.

The table came from immunoSEQ multiplex PCR; TCRdb's copy has only in-frame clones and leaves some out. The table records around 130,000 clones, about 86% of them present only once. Details on this clone: Its antigen remains unidentified.

Germline-derived CDR1 and CDR2 are SEHNR and FQNEAQ (reference sequence). Trimming stripped 5 bases from V and 4 bases from J, with 15 bases between. The CDR3 runs 15 residues. The sequencing used peripheral blood, collected on day 0 of AZD1222 vaccination. The origin of this receptor is an adult in good health. The chain carries TRBV7-9 and TRBJ2-1; D is possibly TRBD2 (7 bases). The CDR3 sequence: CASSTGGRRYNEQFF. CDR3 nucleotides: TGTGCCAGCAGCACGGGGGGCCGAAGATACAATGAGCAGTTCTTC.